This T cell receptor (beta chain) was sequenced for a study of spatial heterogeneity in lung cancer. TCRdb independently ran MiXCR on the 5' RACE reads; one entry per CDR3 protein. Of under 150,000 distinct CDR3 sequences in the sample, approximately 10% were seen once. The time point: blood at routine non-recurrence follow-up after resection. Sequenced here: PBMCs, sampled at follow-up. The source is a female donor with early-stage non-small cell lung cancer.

DNA for the CDR3: TGTGCCAGCAGCTCCCGACTCGACTCCTACGAGCAGTACTTC. It is translated as CASSSRLDSYEQYF. The chain is built from TRBV7-9 and TRBJ2-7; the D is unclear. V lost 4 bases to trimming and J lost 0 bases, with 10 bases between them. CDR1 SEHNR and CDR2 FQNEAQ come from the germline V gene (reference sequence). This CDR3 contains 14 residues.